A single sample is the source of the 4 T cell receptor beta chains below, sequenced in a study of blood T cells in healthy people across ages. With a J-beta primer mix and a sample-barcoded 5' primer, a second PCR ran about 7 to 12 cycles. TCRdb fed the 5' RACE reads into MiXCR, producing one record per CDR3 protein. The sample gives 730,000 or so distinct CDR3 sequences, 40% to 45% of which show up once; roughly 19% is in the top ten. Sequences were obtained from blood. The receptor source for this set is a woman in her sixties in good health.

This rearrangement joins TRBV7-9 to TRBJ2-7; TRBD1 aligns across 8 bases. The CDR3 consists of 15 residues. Per germline, CDR1 SEHNR and CDR2 FQNEAQ (reference sequence). V was clipped by 5 bases and J by 2 bases; unmatched bases: 8. The CDR3 region has the DNA TGTGCCAGCAGCCCCGGGACAGGATCCCCCTACGAGCAGTACTTC. Translated: CASSPGTGSPYEQYF.

This clonotype was seen a few times. The rearrangement uses TRBV6-5 and TRBJ1-6; the match to TRBD1 covers 9 bases. The CDR3 totals 15 residues. Looked up from germline, CDR1 is MNHEY and CDR2 is SVGAGI. V was clipped by 4 bases and J by 7 bases; unmatched bases: 5. The CDR3 sequence is CASSFPGTGNSPLHF. The DNA for the CDR3 is TGTGCCAGCAGTTTCCCCGGGACAGGGAATTCACCCCTCCACTTT.

The chain carries TRBV4-2 and TRBJ2-3; D possibly uses TRBD1 or TRBD2 (5 bases each). Germline V CDR1 and CDR2: LGHNA, YNFKEQ. Deletions cut 2 bases from V and 3 bases from J, with 15 bases between. The CDR3 covers 16 residues. CDR3 in amino acids: CASSQSGRAETDTQYF. In DNA form, the CDR3 reads TGTGCCAGCAGCCAATCGGGACGAGCGGAGACAGATACGCAGTATTTT.

This rearrangement joins TRBV20-1 to TRBJ1-2, with TRBD1 matching over 7 bases. Germline V gene sequence: CDR1 DFQATT, CDR2 SNEGSKA (reference sequence). V shed 4 bases, J shed 3 bases, and the junction held 5 bases outside the gene matches. This CDR3 is built from 13 residues. The CDR3 sequence: CSATLDRDYGYTF. CDR3 DNA sequence: TGCAGTGCTACCCTAGACAGGGACTATGGCTACACCTTC.